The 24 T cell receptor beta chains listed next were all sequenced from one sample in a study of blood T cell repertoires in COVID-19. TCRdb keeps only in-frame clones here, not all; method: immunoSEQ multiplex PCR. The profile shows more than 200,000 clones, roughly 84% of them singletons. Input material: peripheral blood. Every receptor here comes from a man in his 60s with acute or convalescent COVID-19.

CDR3 sequence: CASSPSPRGIGELFF. CDR3 bases: TGTGCCAGCAGCCCCAGTCCCAGGGGCATCGGGGAGCTGTTTTTT. The rearrangement links TRBV7-2 to TRBJ2-2; maybe TRBD1 (6 bases). The V end lost 5 bases, the J end lost 7 bases, and 17 bases lay between the germline ends. CDR3 length: 15 amino acids. The V gene's germline CDR1 is SGHTA and CDR2 FQGNSA.

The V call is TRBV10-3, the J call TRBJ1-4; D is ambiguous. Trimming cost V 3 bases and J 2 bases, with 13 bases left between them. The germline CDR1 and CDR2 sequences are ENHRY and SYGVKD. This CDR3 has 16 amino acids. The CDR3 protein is CAISDGSAGTNEKLFF. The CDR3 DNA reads TGTGCCATCAGTGACGGGAGCGCGGGCACTAATGAAAAACTGTTTTTT.

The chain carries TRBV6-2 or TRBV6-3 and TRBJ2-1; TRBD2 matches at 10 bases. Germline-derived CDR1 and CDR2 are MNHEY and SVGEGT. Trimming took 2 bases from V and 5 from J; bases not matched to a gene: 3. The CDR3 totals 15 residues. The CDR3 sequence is CASSYKSGRDNEQFF. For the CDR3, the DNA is TGTGCCAGCAGTTACAAGAGCGGGAGGGACAATGAGCAGTTCTTC.

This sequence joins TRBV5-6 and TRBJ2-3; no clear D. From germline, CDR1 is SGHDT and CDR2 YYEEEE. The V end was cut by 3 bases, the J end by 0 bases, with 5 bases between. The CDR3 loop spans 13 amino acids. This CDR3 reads CASSSTSTDTQYF. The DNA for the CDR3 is TGTGCCAGCAGCTCTACTAGCACAGATACGCAGTATTTT.

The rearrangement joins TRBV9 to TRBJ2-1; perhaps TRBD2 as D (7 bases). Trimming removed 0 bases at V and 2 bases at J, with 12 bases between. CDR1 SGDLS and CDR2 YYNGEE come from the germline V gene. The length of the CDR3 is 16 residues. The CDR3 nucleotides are TGTGCCAGCAGCGTAGCTGGGGGGGGCCCCTACAATGAGCAGTTCTTC. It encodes CASSVAGGGPYNEQFF.

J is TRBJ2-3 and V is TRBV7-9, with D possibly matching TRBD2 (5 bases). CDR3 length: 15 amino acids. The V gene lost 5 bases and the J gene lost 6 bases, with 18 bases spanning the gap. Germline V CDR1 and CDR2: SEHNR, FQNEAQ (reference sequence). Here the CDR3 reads CASSPPGEGFDTQYF. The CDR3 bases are TGTGCCAGCAGCCCACCCGGTGAGGGTTTCGATACGCAGTATTTT. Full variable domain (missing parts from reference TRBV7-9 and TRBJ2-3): DTGVSQNPRHKITKRGQNVTFRCDPISEHNRLYWYRQTLGQGPEFLTYFQNEAQLEKSRLLSDRFSAERPKGSFSTLEIQRTEQGDSAMYLCASSPPGEGFDTQYFGPGTRLTVL.

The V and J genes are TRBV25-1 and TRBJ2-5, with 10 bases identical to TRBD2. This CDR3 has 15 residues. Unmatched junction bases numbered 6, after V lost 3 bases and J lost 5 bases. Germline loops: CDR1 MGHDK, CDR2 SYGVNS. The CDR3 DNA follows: TGTGCCAGCAGTGATCCTAGCGGGAGCGGGGAGACCCAGTACTTC. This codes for CASSDPSGSGETQYF.

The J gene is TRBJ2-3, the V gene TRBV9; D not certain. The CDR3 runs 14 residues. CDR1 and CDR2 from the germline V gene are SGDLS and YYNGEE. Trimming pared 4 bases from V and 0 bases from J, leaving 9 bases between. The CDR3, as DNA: TGTGCCAGCAGCCCGTGGGCCAGCACAGATACGCAGTATTTT. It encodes CASSPWASTDTQYF.

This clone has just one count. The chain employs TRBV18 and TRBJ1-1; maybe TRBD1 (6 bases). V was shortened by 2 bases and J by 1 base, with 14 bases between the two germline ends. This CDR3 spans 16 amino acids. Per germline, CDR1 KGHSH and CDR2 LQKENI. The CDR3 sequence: CASSPDNRVGNTEAFF. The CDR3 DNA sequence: TGTGCCAGCTCACCAGATAACAGGGTAGGGAACACTGAAGCTTTCTTT. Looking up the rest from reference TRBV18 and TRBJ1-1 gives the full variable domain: NAGVMQNPRHLVRRRGQEARLRCSPMKGHSHVYWYRQLPEEGLKFMVYLQKENIIDESGMPKERFSAEFPKEGPSILRIQQVVRGDSAAYFCASSPDNRVGNTEAFFGQGTRLTVV.

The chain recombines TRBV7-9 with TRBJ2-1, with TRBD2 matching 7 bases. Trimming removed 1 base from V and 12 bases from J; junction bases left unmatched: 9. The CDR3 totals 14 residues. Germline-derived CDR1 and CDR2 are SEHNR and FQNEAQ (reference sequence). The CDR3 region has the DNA TGTGCCAGCAGCTTAGAAGGTGGGAGGGCCGGGCAGTTCTTC. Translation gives CASSLEGGRAGQFF.

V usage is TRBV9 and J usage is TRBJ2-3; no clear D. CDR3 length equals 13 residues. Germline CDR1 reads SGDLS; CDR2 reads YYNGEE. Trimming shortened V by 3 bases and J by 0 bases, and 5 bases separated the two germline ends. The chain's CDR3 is CASSASSTDTQYF. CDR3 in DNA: TGTGCCAGCAGCGCGTCTAGCACAGATACGCAGTATTTT.

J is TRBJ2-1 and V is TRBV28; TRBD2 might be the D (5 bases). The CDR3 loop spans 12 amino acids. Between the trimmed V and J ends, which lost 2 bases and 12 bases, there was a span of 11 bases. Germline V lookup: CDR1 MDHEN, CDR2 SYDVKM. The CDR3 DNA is TGTGCCAGCAGTTTAAGAGGGCTTGGGCAGTTCTTC. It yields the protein CASSLRGLGQFF.

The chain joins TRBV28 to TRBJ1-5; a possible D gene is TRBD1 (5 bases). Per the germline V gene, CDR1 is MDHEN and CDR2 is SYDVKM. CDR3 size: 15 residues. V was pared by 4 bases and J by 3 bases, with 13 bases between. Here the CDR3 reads CASSWEGNSNQPQHF. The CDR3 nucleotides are TGTGCCAGCAGTTGGGAGGGGAATTCCAATCAGCCCCAGCATTTT.

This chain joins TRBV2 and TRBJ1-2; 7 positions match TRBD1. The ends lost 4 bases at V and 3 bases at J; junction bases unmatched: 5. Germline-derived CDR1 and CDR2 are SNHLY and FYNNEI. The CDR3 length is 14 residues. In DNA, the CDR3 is TGTGCCAGCAGTGCCGGGGACAGCTACTATGGCTACACCTTC. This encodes CASSAGDSYYGYTF. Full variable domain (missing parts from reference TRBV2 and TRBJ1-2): EPEVTQTPSHQVTQMGQEVILRCVPISNHLYFYWYRQILGQKVEFLVSFYNNEISEKSEIFDDQFSVERPDGSNFTLKIRSTKLEDSAMYFCASSAGDSYYGYTFGSGTRLTVV.

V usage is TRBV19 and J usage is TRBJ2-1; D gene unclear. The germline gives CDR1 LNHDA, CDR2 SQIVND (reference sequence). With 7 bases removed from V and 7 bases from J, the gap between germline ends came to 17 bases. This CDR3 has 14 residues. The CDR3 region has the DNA TGTGCCAGTAAGGCAGGTGGCAGTAGGAATGAGCAGTTCTTC. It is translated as CASKAGGSRNEQFF.

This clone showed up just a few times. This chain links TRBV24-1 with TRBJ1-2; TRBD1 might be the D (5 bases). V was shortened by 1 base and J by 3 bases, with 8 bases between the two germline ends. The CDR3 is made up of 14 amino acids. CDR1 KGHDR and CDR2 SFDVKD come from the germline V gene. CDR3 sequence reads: CATSDFTRDYGYTF. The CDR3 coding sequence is TGTGCCACCAGTGATTTTACCAGGGACTATGGCTACACCTTC.

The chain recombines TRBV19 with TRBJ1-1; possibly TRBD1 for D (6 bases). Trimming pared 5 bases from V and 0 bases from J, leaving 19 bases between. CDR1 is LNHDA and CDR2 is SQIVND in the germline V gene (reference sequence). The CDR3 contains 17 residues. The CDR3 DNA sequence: TGTGCCAGTAGTTCCAGGGGCCGTAGGGGTATGAACACTGAAGCTTTCTTT. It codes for CASSSRGRRGMNTEAFF.

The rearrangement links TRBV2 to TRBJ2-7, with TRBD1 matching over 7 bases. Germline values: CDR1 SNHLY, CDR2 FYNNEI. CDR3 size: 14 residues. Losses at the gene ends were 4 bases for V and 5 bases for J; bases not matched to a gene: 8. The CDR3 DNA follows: TGTGCCAGCAGTGGTACGACAGGGAGCGACGAGCAGTACTTC. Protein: CASSGTTGSDEQYF.

The CDR3 sequence: CASSLKSPSRAETGPKETQYF. The CDR3 DNA reads TGTGCCAGCAGCTTAAAGAGTCCCTCGAGGGCGGAAACAGGGCCAAAAGAGACCCAGTACTTC. This chain uses TRBV7-8 with TRBJ2-5, with D tentatively TRBD1 (6 bases). V lost 2 bases, J lost 3 bases, and 31 bases lay in between. The CDR3 runs 21 residues. CDR1 SGHVS and CDR2 FQNEAQ come from the germline V gene.

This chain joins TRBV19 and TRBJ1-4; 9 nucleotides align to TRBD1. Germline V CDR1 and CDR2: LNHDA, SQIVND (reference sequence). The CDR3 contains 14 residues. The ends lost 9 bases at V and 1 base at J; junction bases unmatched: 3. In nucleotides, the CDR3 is TGTGCCAGCCGGGACAGGGTAACTAATGAAAAACTGTTTTTT. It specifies CASRDRVTNEKLFF.

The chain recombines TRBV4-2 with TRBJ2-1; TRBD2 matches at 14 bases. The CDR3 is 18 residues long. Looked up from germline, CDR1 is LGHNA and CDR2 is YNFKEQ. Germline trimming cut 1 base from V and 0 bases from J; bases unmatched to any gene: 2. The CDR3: CASSQGLAGGSSYNEQFF. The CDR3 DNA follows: TGTGCCAGCAGCCAAGGACTAGCGGGAGGGTCCTCCTACAATGAGCAGTTCTTC.

The CDR3 spells CASSARDSYGYTF. The CDR3 region has the DNA TGTGCCAGCAGCGCCCGGGACAGCTATGGCTACACCTTC. The gene calls are TRBV5-5 and TRBJ1-2; 7 nucleotides agree with TRBD1. V lost 4 bases to trimming and J lost 4 bases; unmatched junction nucleotides: 4. Looked up from germline, CDR1 is SGHKS and CDR2 is YYEKEE (reference sequence). The length of the CDR3 is 13 residues.

The CDR3 DNA follows: TGTGCCAGCAGTTCTACGGTGCGACAGTTCTACGAGCAGTACTTC. It translates to CASSSTVRQFYEQYF. The V and J genes are TRBV6-5 and TRBJ2-7; D is possibly TRBD1 (5 bases). V was clipped by 4 bases and J by 3 bases, with 16 bases between them. Germline lookup yields CDR1 MNHEY and CDR2 SVGAGI. CDR3 length equals 15 residues.

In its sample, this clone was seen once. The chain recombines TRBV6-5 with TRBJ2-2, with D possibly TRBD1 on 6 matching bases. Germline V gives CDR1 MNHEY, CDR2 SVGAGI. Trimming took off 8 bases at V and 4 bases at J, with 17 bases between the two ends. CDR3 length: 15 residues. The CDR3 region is CASGQNVDGTGELFF. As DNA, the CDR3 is TGTGCCAGCGGACAGAACGTGGACGGCACCGGGGAGCTGTTTTTT.